Reported below is one TCR beta chain. Antigen: not known. Sequencing templates came from extracted RNA that was reverse transcribed into cDNA. This table comes from immunoSEQ multiplex PCR, and its TCRdb copy is limited to in-frame clones, with some not included. The top ten clones hold 3% to 4% of a sample with 110,000 or so clones, 56% of them seen once. The source of the sample is a study of CD8+ T cells in alopecia areata. In the study overall: Affected scalp percentage determined the severity score of treated patients.

Study results and limitations: Normal scalp had lower clonality than lesional scalp, with alopecia totalis/universalis lesions showing this most strongly.

V was pared by 1 base and J by 7 bases, with 8 bases between. The CDR3 contains 13 residues. From germline, CDR1 is SGHTA and CDR2 FQGNSA. Treatment specified: oral pan-JAK inhibitor, 5-10 mg twice daily. Sequenced here: CD4+ T cells sorted from blood, sampled at week 24, from a patient treated with tofacitinib. This clonotype was obtained from a human donor with alopecia areata. The rearrangement uses TRBV7-2 and TRBJ2-1; D unclear. The CDR3 bases are TGTGCCAGCAGCTTAGTAATAGGAAATGAGCAGTTCTTC. Translation gives CASSLVIGNEQFF.